A single sample is the source of the 30 T cell receptor beta chains below, sequenced in a study of T cells in tumors after PD-1 blockade. Repertoires were generated with immunoSEQ multiplex PCR, while TCRdb's copy carries only in-frame clones and drops some. The table shows around 50,000 clones, with approximately 79% occurring only once. The sample consisted of PBMCs, taken before anti-PD-1 therapy. The receptor set was obtained from a human donor with advanced basal cell or squamous cell carcinoma (not recorded which).

The chain joins TRBV18 to TRBJ2-5, with a weak D call TRBD2 (6 bases). Germline CDR1 is KGHSH and CDR2 is LQKENI. With 1 base removed from V and 0 bases from J, the gap between germline ends came to 6 bases. CDR3 size: 14 residues. CDR3 protein: CASSPRDYQETQYF. CDR3 nucleotides: TGTGCCAGCTCACCACGGGACTACCAAGAGACCCAGTACTTC.

The rearrangement links TRBV9 to TRBJ2-5, with D perhaps TRBD2 (6 bases). Trimming left V 4 bases short and J 5 bases short, with 15 bases between. This CDR3 comprises 14 residues. In germline, CDR1 is SGDLS, CDR2 YYNGEE. CDR3 sequence: CASSPYGGGETQYF. CDR3 nucleotide sequence: TGTGCCAGCAGCCCATACGGGGGTGGGGAGACCCAGTACTTC. The complete variable domain, with remaining parts taken from reference TRBV9 and TRBJ2-5, reads DSGVTQTPKHLITATGQRVTLRCSPRSGDLSVYWYQQSLDQGLQFLIQYYNGEERAKGNILERFSAQQFPDLHSELNLSSLELGDSALYFCASSPYGGGETQYFGPGTRLLVL.

The J gene is TRBJ2-1, the V gene TRBV6-4, with 15 bases matching TRBD2. Trimming at V came to 3 bases and at J to 9 bases, leaving 3 bases not matched to a gene. This CDR3 comprises 15 residues. The V gene's germline CDR1 is MRHNA and CDR2 SNTAGT. The CDR3 DNA sequence: TGTGCCAGCAGTGAGATGGGACTAGCGGGAGGTGAGCAGTTCTTC. Translation: CASSEMGLAGGEQFF.

This clone appeared a single time. The chain carries TRBV24-1 and TRBJ2-1; D is perhaps TRBD1 (5 bases). V was pared by 9 bases and J by 7 bases, with 12 bases between. CDR1 is KGHDR and CDR2 is SFDVKD in the germline V gene. There are 12 residues in the CDR3. CDR3 in DNA: TGTGCCACCGGATTTCAGGGTAATGAGCAGTTCTTC. Protein product: CATGFQGNEQFF.

The chain recombines TRBV5-4 with TRBJ2-5; D is possibly TRBD2 (6 bases). V was clipped by 4 bases and J by 3 bases, with 13 bases between them. The germline gives CDR1 SGHNT, CDR2 YYREEE (reference sequence). CDR3 length equals 14 residues. The CDR3 loop reads CASSTGLSEETQYF. The CDR3 bases are TGTGCCAGCAGCACCGGACTAAGCGAAGAGACCCAGTACTTC.

The rearrangement joins TRBV5-4 to TRBJ2-3, with 10 bases aligning to TRBD2. The CDR3 is made up of 15 amino acids. After removal of 4 bases from V and 5 bases from J, the junction contained 7 bases not matched to a gene. Germline V gene sequence: CDR1 SGHNT, CDR2 YYREEE (reference sequence). The CDR3 protein is CASSPSGGDRDTQYF. The CDR3 bases are TGTGCCAGCAGCCCAAGCGGGGGGGATAGAGATACGCAGTATTTT.

The rearrangement links TRBV7-9 to TRBJ2-7; 9 positions agree with TRBD1. The CDR3 has 15 residues. Germline CDR1 is SEHNR and CDR2 is FQNEAQ (reference sequence). The V gene end was trimmed by 4 bases and the J gene end by 2 bases; junction bases not matched to a gene: 6. CDR3 sequence: CASSSGTGIPYEQYF. The CDR3 DNA is TGTGCCAGCAGCTCCGGGACAGGGATACCCTACGAGCAGTACTTC.

The chain is built from TRBV2 and TRBJ2-2, with no clear D. The V and J ends lost 7 bases and 5 bases respectively, with 14 bases between them. The CDR3 runs 14 residues. Germline V lookup: CDR1 SNHLY, CDR2 FYNNEI. The CDR3 region has the DNA TGTGCCAGCACTTTTGAGGTACAGACCGGGGAGCTGTTTTTT. This translates into CASTFEVQTGELFF.

V usage is TRBV28 and J usage is TRBJ1-2; 7 nucleotides line up with TRBD1. The CDR3 consists of 13 residues. Germline V gene data show CDR1 as MDHEN and CDR2 as SYDVKM. Trimming took 7 bases from V and 5 from J; bases not matched to a gene: 7. CDR3 DNA sequence: TGTGCCAGCACCCTGGACAGGTCTTATGGCTACACCTTC. It specifies CASTLDRSYGYTF.

The CDR3 protein is CASSPPLGAPNTDTQYF. CDR3 nucleotide sequence: TGTGCCAGCAGCCCACCCCTAGGGGCCCCAAACACAGATACGCAGTATTTT. The chain carries TRBV7-3 and TRBJ2-3, with D possibly being TRBD1 (5 bases). V lost 5 bases to trimming and J lost 2 bases, with 20 bases between them. Per the germline V gene, CDR1 is SGHTA and CDR2 is FQGTGA. The CDR3 spans 17 residues. Full variable domain (remainder filled in from reference TRBV7-3 and TRBJ2-3): GAGVSQTPSNKVTEKGKYVELRCDPISGHTALYWYRQSLGQGPEFLIYFQGTGAADDSGLPNDRFFAVRPEGSVSTLKIQRTERGDSAVYLCASSPPLGAPNTDTQYFGPGTRLTVL.

The chain uses TRBV6-5 and TRBJ2-1; 7 bases match TRBD2. The CDR3 runs 15 residues. The V and J ends lost 6 bases and 11 bases, in that order; junction bases with no gene match: 16. Germline loops: CDR1 MNHEY, CDR2 SVGAGI. CDR3 sequence reads: CASSLPSGAAGKQFF. In nucleotides, the CDR3 is TGTGCCAGCAGCCTCCCTAGCGGAGCTGCCGGTAAGCAGTTCTTC.

This chain joins TRBV6-6 and TRBJ1-4; D may be TRBD1 (5 bases). Trimming pared 10 bases from V and 8 bases from J, leaving 11 bases between. The CDR3 is 11 residues long. Germline V gene sequence: CDR1 MNHNY, CDR2 SVGAGI (reference sequence). The DNA for the CDR3 is TGTGCCACCATGAGGGACGAAAAACTGTTTTTT. Encoded protein: CATMRDEKLFF.

V usage is TRBV28 and J usage is TRBJ2-3; D gene unclear. The CDR3 covers 13 residues. V was pared by 5 bases and J by 1 base, with 7 bases between. Germline V gene sequence: CDR1 MDHEN, CDR2 SYDVKM. Here the CDR3 reads CASSPYRTDTQYF. CDR3 in DNA: TGTGCCAGCAGTCCCTATCGCACAGATACGCAGTATTTT.

This chain uses TRBV18 with TRBJ1-1; D might be TRBD1 (6 bases). The length of the CDR3 is 14 residues. From germline, CDR1 is KGHSH and CDR2 LQKENI. The germline V and J ends were trimmed by 5 bases and 4 bases, with 14 bases remaining between them. The CDR3 protein is CASSGAQGRTEAFF. The CDR3 nucleotides are TGTGCCAGCTCAGGAGCTCAGGGGCGCACTGAAGCTTTCTTT.

This chain joins TRBV6-2 or TRBV6-3 and TRBJ2-1, with 12 bases fitting TRBD2. Germline assignment: CDR1 MNHEY and CDR2 SVGEGT. The CDR3 has 15 residues. The trim removed 1 base at V and 7 bases at J, leaving 2 bases unmatched. CDR3 sequence reads: CASSYYGTSGNEQFF. Written as DNA, the CDR3 is TGTGCCAGCAGTTACTATGGGACTAGCGGGAATGAGCAGTTCTTC.

The chain is built from TRBV16 and TRBJ1-5; tentatively, D is TRBD1 (6 bases). The CDR3 consists of 15 residues. Germline CDR1 reads KGHSY; CDR2 reads FQNENV. Trimming left V 8 bases short and J 2 bases short, with 16 bases between. CDR3 sequence (DNA): TGTGCCAGCGGGGTTTTGACAGGCGGCAATCAGCCCCAGCATTTT. Residues: CASGVLTGGNQPQHF.

This clone came up a few times. The chain links TRBV7-2 to TRBJ2-3; 16 bases agree with TRBD2. The junction had 4 bases not matched to a gene; V was cut back by 5 bases and J by 2 bases. The CDR3 has 17 residues. Germline V gene data show CDR1 as SGHTA and CDR2 as FQGNSA. Written as DNA, the CDR3 is TGTGCCAGCAGCAGGGGACTAGCGGGGGGGGACACAGATACGCAGTATTTT. It yields the protein CASSRGLAGGDTDTQYF.

This clone occurred a few times. Sequence at one end of the junction differs from germline and may be a read error. This chain joins TRBV7-9 and TRBJ1-4; no clear D gene. Germline values: CDR1 SEHNR, CDR2 FQNEAQ (reference sequence). This CDR3 region has 16 residues. CDR3 bases: TGTGCCAGCGGCTTGGCCGGTTCTACAACTAATGAAAAACTGTTTTTT. Residues: CASGLAGSTTNEKLFF.

This clone has more than one count but fewer than ten. The chain uses TRBV6-2 or TRBV6-3 and TRBJ1-6, with a weak D call TRBD1 (5 bases). The CDR3 length is 14 residues. CDR1 MNHEY and CDR2 SVGEGT come from the germline V gene. Trimming shortened V by 6 bases and J by 9 bases, and 15 bases separated the two germline ends. The CDR3 reads CASSPGTMGSPLHF. The CDR3 bases are TGTGCCAGCAGCCCCGGGACGATGGGTTCACCCCTCCACTTT.

This chain joins TRBV19 and TRBJ1-5; no definite D call. V lost 4 bases and J lost 12, with 10 bases in between. Germline CDR1 LNHDA, CDR2 SQIVND (reference sequence). This CDR3 contains 11 residues. The CDR3 nucleotides read TGTGCCAGTAGTACCACGGGTGACCAGCATTTT. Protein sequence: CASSTTGDQHF.

The chain combines TRBV3-1 (or the pseudogene TRBV3-2) with TRBJ2-7; a weak D match, TRBD2 (5 bases). Germline lookup yields CDR1 LGHDT and CDR2 YNNKEL (reference sequence). The CDR3 extends over 16 amino acids. Trimming left V 0 bases short and J 2 bases short, with 14 bases between. The CDR3 DNA sequence: TGTGCCAGCAGCCAAGATCGGGGTAGCCGAACCTACGAGCAGTACTTC. It translates to CASSQDRGSRTYEQYF.

This chain uses TRBV29-1 with TRBJ1-3, with D possibly matching TRBD1 (6 bases). Trimming left V 6 bases short and J 7 bases short, with 19 bases between. Per germline, CDR1 SQVTM and CDR2 ANQGSEA. The CDR3 totals 14 residues. CDR3 bases: TGCAGCGTCTCCGGGGTCACAGGGTCTAACACCATATATTTT. It translates to CSVSGVTGSNTIYF. Full variable domain (missing parts from reference TRBV29-1 and TRBJ1-3): SAVISQKPSRDICQRGTSLTIQCQVDSQVTMMFWYRQQPGQSLTLIATANQGSEATYESGFVIDKFPISRPNLTFSTLTVSNMSPEDSSIYLCSVSGVTGSNTIYFGEGSWLTVV.

V is TRBV29-1 and J is TRBJ1-3; the match to TRBD1 covers 7 bases. The V gene's germline CDR1 is SQVTM and CDR2 ANQGSEA. This CDR3 spans 19 amino acids. J gave up 0 bases and V 0 bases, and 14 bases lay outside the gene matches. CDR3 sequence reads: CSVEDLQGKHQNSGNTIYF. DNA of the CDR3: TGCAGCGTTGAAGATTTACAGGGGAAACACCAAAACTCTGGAAACACCATATATTTT.

V is TRBV5-1 and J is TRBJ2-2; the match to TRBD1 covers 10 bases. V was pared by 7 bases and J by 4 bases, with 4 bases of the junction left unmatched. CDR3 length: 14 residues. CDR1 and CDR2 from the germline V gene are SGHRS and YFSETQ. CDR3 in DNA: TGCGCCAGCCGGGACAGGGGAACCACCGGGGAGCTGTTTTTT. Encoded protein: CASRDRGTTGELFF.

The genes are TRBV18 and TRBJ2-7; D possibly matches TRBD1 or TRBD2 (5 bases each). Trimming took off 3 bases at V and 1 base at J, with 7 bases between the two ends. Germline V gene sequence: CDR1 KGHSH, CDR2 LQKENI. There are 13 residues in the CDR3. As DNA, the CDR3 is TGTGCCAGCTCACCCGAGGGGTCCTACGAGCAGTACTTC. As protein: CASSPEGSYEQYF. Together with reference TRBV18 and TRBJ2-7, the CDR3 gives the full variable domain: NAGVMQNPRHLVRRRGQEARLRCSPMKGHSHVYWYRQLPEEGLKFMVYLQKENIIDESGMPKERFSAEFPKEGPSILRIQQVVRGDSAAYFCASSPEGSYEQYFGPGTRLTVT.

The V and J genes are TRBV27 and TRBJ2-7; 7 nucleotides match TRBD1. The CDR3 covers 14 residues. CDR1 and CDR2 from the germline V gene are MNHEY and SMNVEV (reference sequence). V was pared by 6 bases and J by 6 bases, with 11 bases of the junction left unmatched. CDR3 loop: CASSPQTGISEQYF. DNA for the CDR3: TGTGCCAGCAGCCCTCAGACAGGGATCAGCGAGCAGTACTTC.

The genes are TRBV20-1 and TRBJ2-7; the D gene is possibly TRBD1 (6 bases). CDR3 length equals 11 residues. With 6 bases removed from V and 6 bases from J, the gap between germline ends came to 12 bases. The germline gives CDR1 DFQATT, CDR2 SNEGSKA (reference sequence). CDR3 loop: CSANRVFEQYF. In DNA form, the CDR3 reads TGCAGTGCCAACAGGGTATTCGAGCAGTACTTC.

The V gene is TRBV23-1, the J gene TRBJ2-7; weak D call: TRBD1 (5 bases). TRBV23-1 has ORF status, its function being uncertain. CDR3 length: 13 residues. Trimming took off 2 bases at V and 5 bases at J, with 10 bases between the two ends. This CDR3 is CASSQDSRDEQYF. For the CDR3, the DNA is TGCGCCAGCAGTCAAGACAGCCGGGACGAGCAGTACTTC.

This clone was counted between two and nine times. This chain links TRBV28 with TRBJ1-5; TRBD1 matches at 12 bases. CDR1 and CDR2 (germline): MDHEN, SYDVKM. This CDR3 is 17 amino acids long. V lost 5 bases, J lost 7 bases, and 12 bases stayed unmatched. The CDR3 reads CASSPPPGQGADQPQHF. CDR3 DNA: TGTGCCAGCAGTCCACCTCCGGGACAGGGGGCTGACCAGCCCCAGCATTTT.

V is TRBV12-3 or TRBV12-4 and J is TRBJ2-5; D possibly uses TRBD1 or TRBD2 (5 bases each). V was trimmed by 5 bases and J by 5 bases, leaving 12 bases between them. CDR3 size: 13 residues. This chain's CDR3 is CASSAPEGETQYF. Written as DNA, the CDR3 is TGTGCCAGCAGTGCCCCCGAGGGGGAGACCCAGTACTTC.